The T cell receptor beta chain described here comes from a study of radiation and T cells in renal cell carcinoma. Details on this clone: What it recognizes is unknown.

The table came from immunoSEQ multiplex PCR; TCRdb's copy has only in-frame clones and leaves some out. The table shows 15,000 to 20,000 clones, with less than 65% occurring only once. The germline V gene encodes CDR1 SGDLS and CDR2 YYNGEE. Trimming took off 4 bases at V and 4 bases at J, with 12 bases between the two ends. The CDR3 totals 14 residues. Whole-study results and caveats: Compared with controls, irradiated tumors had more, larger dominant CDR3 motifs. From baseline, blood top tumor clonotypes peaked at 2 weeks post-radiation.

Noted treatment: 15 Gy SBRT to primary tumor, nephrectomy 4 weeks later. Nephrectomy followed 15 Gy stereotactic body radiation by 4 weeks. The tumor was a clear cell renal cell carcinoma. This sequence joins TRBV9 and TRBJ1-3; D gene ambiguous. Sequences were derived from tumor tissue, sampled from a patient whose treatment included radiotherapy and nephrectomy. This TCR came from a man in his fifties or sixties with renal cell carcinoma. The CDR3 loop reads CASSLQGNGNTIYF. CDR3 in DNA: TGTGCCAGCAGCCTCCAAGGGAACGGAAACACCATATATTTT.